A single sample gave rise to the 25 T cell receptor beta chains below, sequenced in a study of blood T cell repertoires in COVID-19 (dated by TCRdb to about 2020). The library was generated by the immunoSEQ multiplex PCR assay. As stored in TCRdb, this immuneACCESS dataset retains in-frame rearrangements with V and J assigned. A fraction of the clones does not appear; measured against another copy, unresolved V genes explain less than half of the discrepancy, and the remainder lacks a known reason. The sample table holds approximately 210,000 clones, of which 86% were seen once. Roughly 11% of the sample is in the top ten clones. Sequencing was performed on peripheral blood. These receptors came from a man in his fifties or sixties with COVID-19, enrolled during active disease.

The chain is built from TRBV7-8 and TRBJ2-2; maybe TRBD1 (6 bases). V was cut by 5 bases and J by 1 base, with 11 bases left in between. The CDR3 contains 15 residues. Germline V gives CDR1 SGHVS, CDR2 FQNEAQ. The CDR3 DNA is TGTGCCAGCAGCCAGCTACAGGGGAACACCGGGGAGCTGTTTTTT. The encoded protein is CASSQLQGNTGELFF.

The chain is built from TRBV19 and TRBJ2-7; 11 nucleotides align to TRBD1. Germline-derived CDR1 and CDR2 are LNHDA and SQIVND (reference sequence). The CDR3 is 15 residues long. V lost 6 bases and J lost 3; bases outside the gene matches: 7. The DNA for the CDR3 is TGTGCCAGTAGACAATCCGGGACAGGGGGCTACGAGCAGTACTTC. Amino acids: CASRQSGTGGYEQYF.

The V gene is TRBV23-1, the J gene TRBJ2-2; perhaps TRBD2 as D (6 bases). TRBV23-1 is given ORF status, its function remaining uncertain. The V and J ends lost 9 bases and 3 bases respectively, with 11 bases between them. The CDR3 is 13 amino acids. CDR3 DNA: TGCGCCAGAGGGGAGCGGGACACCGGGGAGCTGTTTTTT. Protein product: CARGERDTGELFF.

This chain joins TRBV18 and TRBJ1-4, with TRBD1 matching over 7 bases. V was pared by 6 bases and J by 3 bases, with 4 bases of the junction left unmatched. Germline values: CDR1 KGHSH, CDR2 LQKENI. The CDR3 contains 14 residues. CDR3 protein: CASSRDRSNEKLFF. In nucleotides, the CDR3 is TGTGCCAGCTCCCGGGACAGATCTAATGAAAAACTGTTTTTT. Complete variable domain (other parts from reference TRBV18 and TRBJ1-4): NAGVMQNPRHLVRRRGQEARLRCSPMKGHSHVYWYRQLPEEGLKFMVYLQKENIIDESGMPKERFSAEFPKEGPSILRIQQVVRGDSAAYFCASSRDRSNEKLFFGSGTQLSVL.

As DNA, the CDR3 is TGTGCCAGCAGTTACTCGACGAGTCCAGGGGGCGTTTTGGACACTGAAGCTTTCTTT. Encoded protein: CASSYSTSPGGVLDTEAFF. The chain combines TRBV6-2 or TRBV6-3 with TRBJ1-1; 8 bases map to TRBD1. The CDR3 runs to 19 residues. From germline, CDR1 is MNHEY and CDR2 SVGEGT. J gave up 3 bases and V 0 bases, and 15 bases lay outside the gene matches.

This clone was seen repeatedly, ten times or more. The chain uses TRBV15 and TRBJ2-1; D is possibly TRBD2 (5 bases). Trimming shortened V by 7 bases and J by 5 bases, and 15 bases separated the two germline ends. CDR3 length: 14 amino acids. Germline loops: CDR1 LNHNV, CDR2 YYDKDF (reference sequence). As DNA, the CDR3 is TGTGCCACCAAATCAGTCACCGGGGACAATGAGCAGTTCTTC. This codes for CATKSVTGDNEQFF.

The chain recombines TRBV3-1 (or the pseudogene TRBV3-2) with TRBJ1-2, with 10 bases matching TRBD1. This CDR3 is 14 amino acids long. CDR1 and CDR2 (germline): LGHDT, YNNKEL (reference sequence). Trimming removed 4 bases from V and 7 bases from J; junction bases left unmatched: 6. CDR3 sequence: CASSPRGTGAGYTF. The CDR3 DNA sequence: TGTGCCAGCAGCCCCCGGGGGACAGGGGCTGGCTACACCTTC.

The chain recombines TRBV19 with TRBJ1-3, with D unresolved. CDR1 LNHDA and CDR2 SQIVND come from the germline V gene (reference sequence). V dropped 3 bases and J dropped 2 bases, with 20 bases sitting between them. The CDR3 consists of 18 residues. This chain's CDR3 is CASSIPRDTVFAGNTIYF. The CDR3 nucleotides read TGTGCCAGTAGTATTCCCCGCGACACAGTTTTTGCTGGAAACACCATATATTTT.

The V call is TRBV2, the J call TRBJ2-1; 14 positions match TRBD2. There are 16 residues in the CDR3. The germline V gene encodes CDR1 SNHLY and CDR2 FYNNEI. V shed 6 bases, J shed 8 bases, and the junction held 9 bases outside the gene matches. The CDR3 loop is CASRKTSGRASHEQFF. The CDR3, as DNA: TGTGCCAGCAGAAAGACTAGCGGGAGGGCCTCCCATGAGCAGTTCTTC.

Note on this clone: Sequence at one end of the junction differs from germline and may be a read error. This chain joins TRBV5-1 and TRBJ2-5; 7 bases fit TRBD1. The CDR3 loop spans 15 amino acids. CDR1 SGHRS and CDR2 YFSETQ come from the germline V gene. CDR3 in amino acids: CASRLVPGQQETQYF. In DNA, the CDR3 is TGCGCCAGCAGGTTGGTCCCGGGACAGCAAGAGACCCAGTACTTC.

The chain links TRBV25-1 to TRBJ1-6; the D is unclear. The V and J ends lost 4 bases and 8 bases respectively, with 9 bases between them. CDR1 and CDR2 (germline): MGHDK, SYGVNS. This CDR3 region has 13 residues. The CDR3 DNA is TGTGCCAGCAGTGGCCTTGGAGATTCACCCCTCCACTTT. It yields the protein CASSGLGDSPLHF.

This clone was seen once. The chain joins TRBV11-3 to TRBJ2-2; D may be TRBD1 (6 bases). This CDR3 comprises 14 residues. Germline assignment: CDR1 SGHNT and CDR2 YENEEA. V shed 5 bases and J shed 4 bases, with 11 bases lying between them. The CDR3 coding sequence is TGTGCCAGCAGCCGGGACACCCTCACCGGGGAGCTGTTTTTT. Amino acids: CASSRDTLTGELFF. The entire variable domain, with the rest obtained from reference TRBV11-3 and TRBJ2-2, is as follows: EAGVVQSPRYKIIEKKQPVAFWCNPISGHNTLYWYLQNLGQGPELLIRYENEEAVDDSQLPKDRFSAERLKGVDSTLKIQPAELGDSAVYLCASSRDTLTGELFFGEGSRLTVL.

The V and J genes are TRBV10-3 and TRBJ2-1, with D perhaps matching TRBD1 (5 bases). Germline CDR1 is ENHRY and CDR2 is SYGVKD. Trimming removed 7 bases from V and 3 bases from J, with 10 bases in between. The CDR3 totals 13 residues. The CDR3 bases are TGTGCCATCACTAGGGGCGACTACAATGAGCAGTTCTTC. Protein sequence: CAITRGDYNEQFF.

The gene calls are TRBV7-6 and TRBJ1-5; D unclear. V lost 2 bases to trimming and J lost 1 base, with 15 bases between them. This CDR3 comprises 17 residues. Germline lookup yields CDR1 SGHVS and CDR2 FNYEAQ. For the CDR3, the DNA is TGTGCCAGCAGCTTATCGACCTCTCAAGCGAGCAATCAGCCCCAGCATTTT. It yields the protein CASSLSTSQASNQPQHF.

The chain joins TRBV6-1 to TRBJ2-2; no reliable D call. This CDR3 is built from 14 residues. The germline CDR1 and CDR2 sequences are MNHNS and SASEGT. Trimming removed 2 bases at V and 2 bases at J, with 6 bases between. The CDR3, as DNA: TGTGCCAGCAGTGAAACTATCAACACCGGGGAGCTGTTTTTT. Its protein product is CASSETINTGELFF.

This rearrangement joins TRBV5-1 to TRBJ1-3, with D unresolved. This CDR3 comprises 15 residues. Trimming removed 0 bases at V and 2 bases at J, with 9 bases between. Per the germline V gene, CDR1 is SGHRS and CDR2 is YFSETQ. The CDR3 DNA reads TGCGCCAGCAGCTTGGCTTCCGGGACTGGAAACACCATATATTTT. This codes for CASSLASGTGNTIYF.

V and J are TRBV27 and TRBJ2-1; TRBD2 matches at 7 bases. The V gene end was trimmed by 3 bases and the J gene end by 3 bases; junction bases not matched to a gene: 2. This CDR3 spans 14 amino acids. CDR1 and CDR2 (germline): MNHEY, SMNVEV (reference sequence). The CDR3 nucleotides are TGTGCCAGCAGTTTGGGGGAGGGCTACAATGAGCAGTTCTTC. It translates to CASSLGEGYNEQFF.

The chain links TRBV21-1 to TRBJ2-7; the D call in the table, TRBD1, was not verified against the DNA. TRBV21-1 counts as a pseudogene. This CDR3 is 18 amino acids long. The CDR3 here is CASSKAYGQGGEIYEQYF. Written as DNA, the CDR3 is TGTGCCAGCAGCAAAGCTTACGGACAGGGGGGGGAGATCTACGAGCAGTACTTC.

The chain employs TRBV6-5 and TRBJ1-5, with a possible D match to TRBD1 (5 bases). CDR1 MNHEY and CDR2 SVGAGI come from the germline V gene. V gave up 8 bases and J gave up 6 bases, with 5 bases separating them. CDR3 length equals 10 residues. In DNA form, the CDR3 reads TGTGCCAGCGGGGCTCAGCCCCAGCATTTT. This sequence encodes CASGAQPQHF.

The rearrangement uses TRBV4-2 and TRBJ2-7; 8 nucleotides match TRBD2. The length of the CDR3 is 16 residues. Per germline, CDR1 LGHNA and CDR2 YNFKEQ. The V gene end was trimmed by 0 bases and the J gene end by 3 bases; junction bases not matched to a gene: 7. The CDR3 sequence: CASSQDWGLAGYEQYF. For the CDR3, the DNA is TGTGCCAGCAGCCAAGACTGGGGGCTAGCGGGCTACGAGCAGTACTTC.

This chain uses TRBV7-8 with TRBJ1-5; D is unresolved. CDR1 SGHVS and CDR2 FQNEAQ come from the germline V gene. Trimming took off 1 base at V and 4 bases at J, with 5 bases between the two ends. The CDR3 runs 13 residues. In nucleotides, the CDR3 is TGTGCCAGCAGCTTAGGACTGAATCAGCCCCAGCATTTT. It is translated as CASSLGLNQPQHF.

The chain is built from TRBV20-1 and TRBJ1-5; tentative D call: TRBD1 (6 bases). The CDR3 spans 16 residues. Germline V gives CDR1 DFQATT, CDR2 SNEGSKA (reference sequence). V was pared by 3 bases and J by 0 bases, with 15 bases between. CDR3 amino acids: CSASVRGGGSNQPQHF. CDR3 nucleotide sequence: TGCAGTGCTAGTGTCCGGGGAGGGGGTAGCAATCAGCCCCAGCATTTT.

CDR3 bases: TGCAGCGTGTCAGGGACAGGCTACGAGCAGTACTTC. It encodes CSVSGTGYEQYF. This chain joins TRBV29-1 and TRBJ2-7, with TRBD1 matching over 8 bases. CDR3 length equals 12 residues. Trimming removed 6 bases from V and 3 bases from J; junction bases left unmatched: 4. The germline V gene encodes CDR1 SQVTM and CDR2 ANQGSEA.

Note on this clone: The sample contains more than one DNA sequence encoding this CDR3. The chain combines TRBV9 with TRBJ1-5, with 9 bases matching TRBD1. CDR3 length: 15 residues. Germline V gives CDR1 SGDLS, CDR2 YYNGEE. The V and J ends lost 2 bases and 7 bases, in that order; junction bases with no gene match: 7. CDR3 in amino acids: CASSVGTGQGQPQHF. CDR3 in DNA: TGTGCCAGCAGCGTCGGGACAGGGCAGGGGCAGCCCCAGCATTTT.

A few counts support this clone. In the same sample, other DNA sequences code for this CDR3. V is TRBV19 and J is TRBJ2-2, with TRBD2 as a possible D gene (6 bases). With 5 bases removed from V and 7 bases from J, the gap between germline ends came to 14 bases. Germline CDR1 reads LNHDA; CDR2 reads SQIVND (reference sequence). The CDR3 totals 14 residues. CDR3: CASSASGVGGELFF. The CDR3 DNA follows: TGTGCCAGTAGTGCCTCGGGGGTTGGCGGGGAGCTGTTTTTT. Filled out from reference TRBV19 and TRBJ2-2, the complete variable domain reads DGGITQSPKYLFRKEGQNVTLSCEQNLNHDAMYWYRQDPGQGLRLIYYSQIVNDFQKGDIAEGYSVSREKKESFPLTVTSAQKNPTAFYLCASSASGVGGELFFGEGSRLTVL.